A selection of T cell receptor beta chains follows, all from one sample in a study of blood T cell repertoires in COVID-19. The protocol was immunoSEQ multiplex PCR, while the TCRdb copy is restricted to in-frame clones and leaves out a portion. The profile shows around 300,000 clones, approximately 86% of them singletons. The sequenced sample consisted of peripheral blood. These receptors all stem from a woman in her thirties who had recovered from COVID-19. The conserved cysteine and the conserved F or W are not part of the CDR3 here. A D gene is named only where the DNA matches it firmly.

V,J,D,CDR3
TRBV5-6,TRBJ1-1,-,ASSFRGAGNTEAF
TRBV30,TRBJ1-2,-,AWSVLSSLGYT
TRBV10-3,TRBJ1-2,-,AISESQDGGTYT
TRBV11-3,TRBJ2-3,TRBD2,ASSPGTTASTDTQY
TRBV27,TRBJ1-2,-,ASSLGQGYGYT
TRBV6-1,TRBJ1-4,-,ASSDDSPTATNEKLF
TRBV19,TRBJ2-3,TRBD2,ASSNERETDTQY
TRBV12-5,TRBJ1-2,TRBD1,ASRGQGHYGYT
TRBV10-3,TRBJ2-7,-,AISRDTPYEQY
TRBV6-5,TRBJ1-5,TRBD1,ASRTRGQGNQPQH
TRBV18,TRBJ2-1,TRBD2,ASQTGLAGKNEQF
TRBV15,TRBJ2-7,-,ATKSPTGVDEQY
TRBV7-9,TRBJ2-1,-,ASSLAPGNNEQF
TRBV10-3,TRBJ1-2,-,AIKVQESNYGYT
TRBV4-1,TRBJ1-4,-,ASSLREGEKLF
TRBV10-3,TRBJ2-2,-,AISEPPVGDTGELF
TRBV6-5,TRBJ1-2,-,ASSYSGHGAYGYT
TRBV24-1,TRBJ2-3,-,ATSDPSRADTQY
TRBV30,TRBJ1-6,TRBD1,AWARQGPNNSPLH
TRBV5-5,TRBJ1-5,TRBD1,ASGKTTGDQPQH
TRBV6-1,TRBJ1-5,TRBD1,ASSEGDSNNQPQH
TRBV27,TRBJ1-2,-,ASSFSKGNYGYT